This T cell receptor (beta chain) comes out of a study of control samples from healthy donors and cancer patients. The CDR3 loop spans 13 amino acids. CDR1 and CDR2 from the germline V gene are SGHAT and FQNNGV. V lost 6 bases and J 6 bases, leaving 14 bases between the germline ends. Clones were read by immunoSEQ multiplex PCR, and TCRdb kept only the in-frame ones, dropping some. The top ten hold approximately 8.4% of the sample, which has about 97,000 clones, around 89% seen once. Material for sequencing was blood. V and J are TRBV11-2 and TRBJ2-5; D is perhaps TRBD1 (6 bases). This sequence originates from a man aged 30 to 39 in good health. The CDR3 DNA is TGTGCCAGCAGGGATTTGACAGGAAAGACCCAGTACTTC. Translated: CASRDLTGKTQYF.